The rows below give T cell receptor beta chains drawn from one sample of a study of regulatory T cells in long-lasting Graves disease. TCRdb re-analysed the multiplex PCR reads in MiXCR, keeping a single row per CDR3 protein. The table lists about 500,000 distinct CDR3 sequences, about 12% of them singletons. The same data also went into a second study, on T cells in Graves' hyperthyroidism and ophthalmopathy.

The material sequenced was peripheral blood mononuclear cells (PBMCs), taken at new diagnosis, from a patient treated with antithyroid drugs. These receptors were obtained from a woman in her 30s with Graves disease. Both conserved end residues are part of each CDR3. Fields, in order: D gene, V gene, J gene, clone size, CDR3 protein, CDR3 DNA. A D gene is named only where the DNA matches it firmly. Clone size is given for some rows only: seen once, a few or many times, or a class if the clone is expanded.

TRBD2	TRBV27	TRBJ2-3	many	CASRPWTSGYTDTQYF	TGTGCCAGCAGGCCCTGGACTAGCGGTTACACAGATACGCAGTATTTT
.	TRBV6-1	TRBJ1-6	many	CASSVGRVFAPLHF	TGTGCCAGCAGTGTCGGCAGGGTATTCGCTCCCCTCCACTTT
TRBD1	TRBV2	TRBJ2-7	many	CASRARGPEQYF	TGTGCCAGCAGGGCCAGGGGGCCCGAGCAGTACTTC
TRBD2	TRBV2	TRBJ2-2	many	CASSEQSSGNTGELFF	TGTGCCAGCAGTGAACAGTCTAGCGGGAACACCGGGGAGCTGTTTTTT
TRBD2	TRBV29-1	TRBJ2-4	many	CSVGAPGLAGGAKNIQYF	TGCAGCGTCGGAGCTCCGGGACTAGCGGGAGGAGCCAAAAACATTCAGTACTTC
.	TRBV30	TRBJ1-6	many	CAWKGQGDSPLHF	TGTGCCTGGAAGGGGCAGGGAGATTCACCCCTCCACTTT
TRBD2	TRBV20-1	TRBJ2-2	.	CSARSLWGRGNTGELFF	TGCAGTGCTAGGTCCCTATGGGGGAGGGGGAACACCGGGGAGCTGTTTTTT
.	TRBV20-1	TRBJ1-4	many	CSARQTNEKLFF	TGCAGTGCTAGACAGACTAATGAAAAACTGTTTTTT
.	TRBV11-2	TRBJ2-1	many	CASSYQVNGDEQFF	TGTGCCAGCAGCTACCAGGTTAACGGCGATGAGCAGTTCTTC
.	TRBV5-1	TRBJ2-7	many	CASSPAGANAYEQYF	TGCGCCAGCAGCCCGGCTGGGGCGAACGCCTACGAGCAGTACTTC
.	TRBV6-2/TRBV6-3	TRBJ2-7	many	CASGDLYVQYF	TGTGCCAGCGGGGATCTCTACGTGCAGTACTTC